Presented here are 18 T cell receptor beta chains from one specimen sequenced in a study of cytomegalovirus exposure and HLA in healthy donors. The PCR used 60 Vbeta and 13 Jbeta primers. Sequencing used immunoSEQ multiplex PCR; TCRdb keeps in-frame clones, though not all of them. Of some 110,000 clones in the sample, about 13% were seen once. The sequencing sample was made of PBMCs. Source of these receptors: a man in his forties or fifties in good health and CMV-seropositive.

CDR3 amino acids: CASLRAGELFF. The CDR3 nucleotides read TGCGCCAGCTTACGGGCCGGGGAGCTGTTTTTT. The chain joins TRBV10-2 to TRBJ2-2; D not resolved. This CDR3 spans 11 amino acids. V was trimmed by 8 bases and J by 6 bases, leaving 7 bases between them. Germline V gene sequence: CDR1 WSHSY, CDR2 SAAADI.

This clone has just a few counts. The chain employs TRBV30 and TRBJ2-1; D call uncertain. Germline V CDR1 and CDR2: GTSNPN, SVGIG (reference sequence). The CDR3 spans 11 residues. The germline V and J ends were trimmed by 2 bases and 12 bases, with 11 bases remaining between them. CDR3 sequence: CAWSTVPGQFF. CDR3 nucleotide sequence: TGTGCCTGGAGTACCGTTCCGGGGCAGTTCTTC.

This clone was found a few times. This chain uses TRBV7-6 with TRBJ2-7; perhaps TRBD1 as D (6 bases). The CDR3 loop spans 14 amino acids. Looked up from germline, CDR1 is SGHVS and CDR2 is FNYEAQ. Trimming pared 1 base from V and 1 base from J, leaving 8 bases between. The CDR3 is CASSLGDISYEQYF. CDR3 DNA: TGTGCCAGCAGCTTAGGGGACATTTCCTACGAGCAGTACTTC. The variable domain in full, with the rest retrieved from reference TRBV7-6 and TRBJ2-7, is GAGVSQSPRYKVTKRGQDVALRCDPISGHVSLYWYRQALGQGPEFLTYFNYEAQQDKSGLPNDRFSAERPEGSISTLTIQRTEQRDSAMYRCASSLGDISYEQYFGPGTRLTVT.

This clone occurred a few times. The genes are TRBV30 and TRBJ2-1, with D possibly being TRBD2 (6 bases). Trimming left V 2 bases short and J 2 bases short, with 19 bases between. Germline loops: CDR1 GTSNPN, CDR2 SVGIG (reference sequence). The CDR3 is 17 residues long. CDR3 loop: CAWSSHSGGGTYNEQFF. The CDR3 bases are TGTGCCTGGAGTTCCCACTCTGGCGGAGGGACCTACAATGAGCAGTTCTTC.

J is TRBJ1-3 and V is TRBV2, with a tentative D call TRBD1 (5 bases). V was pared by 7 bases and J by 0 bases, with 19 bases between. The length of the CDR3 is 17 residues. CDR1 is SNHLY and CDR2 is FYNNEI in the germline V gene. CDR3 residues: CASKAGVLSHSGNTIYF. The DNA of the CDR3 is TGTGCCAGCAAAGCGGGGGTCCTTTCACACTCTGGAAACACCATATATTTT.

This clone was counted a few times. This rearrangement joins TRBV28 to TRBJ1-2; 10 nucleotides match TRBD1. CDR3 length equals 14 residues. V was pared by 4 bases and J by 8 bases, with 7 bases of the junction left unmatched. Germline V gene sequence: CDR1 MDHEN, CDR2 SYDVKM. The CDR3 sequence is CASSSTGGAHGYTF. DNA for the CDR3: TGTGCCAGCAGTTCGACAGGGGGCGCACACGGCTACACCTTC.

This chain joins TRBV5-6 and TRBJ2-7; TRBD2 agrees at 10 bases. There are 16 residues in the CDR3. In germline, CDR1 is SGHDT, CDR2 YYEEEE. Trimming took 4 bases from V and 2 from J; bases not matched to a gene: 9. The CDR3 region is CASSGELAGRPYEQYF. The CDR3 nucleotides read TGTGCCAGCAGCGGAGAACTAGCGGGAAGGCCCTACGAGCAGTACTTC.

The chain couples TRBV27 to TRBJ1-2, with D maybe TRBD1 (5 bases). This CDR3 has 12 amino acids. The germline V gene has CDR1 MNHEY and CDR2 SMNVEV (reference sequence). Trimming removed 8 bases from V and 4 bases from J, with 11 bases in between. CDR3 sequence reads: CASGRVSYGYTF. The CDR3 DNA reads TGTGCCAGCGGCAGGGTGTCCTATGGCTACACCTTC.

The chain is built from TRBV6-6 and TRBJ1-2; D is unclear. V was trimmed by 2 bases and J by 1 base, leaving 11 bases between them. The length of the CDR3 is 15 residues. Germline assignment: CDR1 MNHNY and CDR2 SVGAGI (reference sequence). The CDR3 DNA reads TGTGCCAGCAGTTACGGGTCAGGCAGTAACTATGGCTACACCTTC. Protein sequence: CASSYGSGSNYGYTF.

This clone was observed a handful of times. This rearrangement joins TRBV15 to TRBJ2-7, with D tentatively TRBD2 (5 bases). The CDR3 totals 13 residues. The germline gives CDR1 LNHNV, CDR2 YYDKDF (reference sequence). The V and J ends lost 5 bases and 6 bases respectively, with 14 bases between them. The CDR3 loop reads CATSARGPGEQYF. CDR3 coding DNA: TGTGCCACCAGCGCCCGGGGTCCGGGCGAGCAGTACTTC.

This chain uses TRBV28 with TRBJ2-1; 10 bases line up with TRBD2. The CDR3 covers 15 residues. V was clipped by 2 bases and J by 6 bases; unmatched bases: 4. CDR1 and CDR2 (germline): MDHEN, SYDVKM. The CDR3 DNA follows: TGTGCCAGCAGTTTAATTGTAGCGGGAGGCAATGAGCAGTTCTTC. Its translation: CASSLIVAGGNEQFF. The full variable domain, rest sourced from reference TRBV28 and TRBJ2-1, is DVKVTQSSRYLVKRTGEKVFLECVQDMDHENMFWYRQDPGLGLRLIYFSYDVKMKEKGDIPEGYSVSREKKERFSLILESASTNQTSMYLCASSLIVAGGNEQFFGPGTRLTVL.

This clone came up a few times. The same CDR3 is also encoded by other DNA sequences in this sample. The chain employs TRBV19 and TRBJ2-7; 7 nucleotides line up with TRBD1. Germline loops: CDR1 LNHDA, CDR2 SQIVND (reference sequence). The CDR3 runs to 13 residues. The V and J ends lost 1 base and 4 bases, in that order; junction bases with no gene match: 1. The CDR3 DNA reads TGTGCCAGTAGTATAGGACAGGGTTACGAGCAGTACTTC. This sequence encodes CASSIGQGYEQYF.

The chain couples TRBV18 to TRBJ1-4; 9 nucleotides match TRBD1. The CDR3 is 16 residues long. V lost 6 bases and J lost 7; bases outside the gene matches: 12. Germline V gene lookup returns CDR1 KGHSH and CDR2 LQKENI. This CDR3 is CASSNQQGASREKLFF. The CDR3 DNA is TGTGCCAGCTCCAATCAACAGGGGGCTAGTCGTGAAAAACTGTTTTTT.

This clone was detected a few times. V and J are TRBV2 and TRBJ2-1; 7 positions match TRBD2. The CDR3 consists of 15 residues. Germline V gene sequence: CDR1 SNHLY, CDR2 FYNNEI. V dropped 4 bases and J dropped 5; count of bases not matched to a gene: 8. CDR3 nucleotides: TGTGCCAGCAGTGGACGAGCGGGATGGGACAATGAGCAGTTCTTC. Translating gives CASSGRAGWDNEQFF.

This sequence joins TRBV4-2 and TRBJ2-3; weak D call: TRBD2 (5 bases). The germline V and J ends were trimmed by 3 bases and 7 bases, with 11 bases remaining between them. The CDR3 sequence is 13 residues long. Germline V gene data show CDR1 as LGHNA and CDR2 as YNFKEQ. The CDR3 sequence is CASSQAGQHTQYF. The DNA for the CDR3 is TGTGCCAGCAGCCAGGCGGGTCAACATACGCAGTATTTT.

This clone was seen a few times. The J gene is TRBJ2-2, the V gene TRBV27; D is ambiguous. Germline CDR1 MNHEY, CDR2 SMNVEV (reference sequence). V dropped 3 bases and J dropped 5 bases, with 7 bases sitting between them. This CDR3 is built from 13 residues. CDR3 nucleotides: TGTGCCAGCAGTTTCCCGAGGACCGGGGAGCTGTTTTTT. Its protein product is CASSFPRTGELFF.

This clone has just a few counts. The CDR3 DNA sequence: TGCGCCAGCCAAGGGGAGGGCAGCTACAATGAGCAGTTCTTC. Protein product: CASQGEGSYNEQFF. The chain is built from TRBV10-2 and TRBJ2-1; 7 bases are shared with TRBD2. The length of the CDR3 is 14 residues. After removal of 8 bases from V and 3 bases from J, the junction contained 7 bases not matched to a gene. CDR1 and CDR2 (germline): WSHSY, SAAADI.

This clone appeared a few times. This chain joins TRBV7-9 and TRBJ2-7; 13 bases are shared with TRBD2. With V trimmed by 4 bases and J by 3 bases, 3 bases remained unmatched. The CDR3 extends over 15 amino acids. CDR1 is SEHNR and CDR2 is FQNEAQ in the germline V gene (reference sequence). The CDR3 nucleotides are TGTGCCAGCAGCTACGGACTAGCGGGAGTCTACGAGCAGTACTTC. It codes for CASSYGLAGVYEQYF.